This is a list of T cell receptor beta chains from one sample in a study of long-term antiretroviral therapy in people with HIV. Profiled with immunoSEQ multiplex PCR; TCRdb holds only in-frame clones, not every one. The sample consists of about 21,000 clones, roughly 80% of them appearing once. The specimen comprised unsorted PBMCs, sampled 0.2 years after starting antiretroviral therapy. The receptor source for this set is a woman under 40 with HIV. The CDR3 runs from the conserved cysteine through the conserved F or W. The D gene is left open where the match is weak. The size field is filled for only some rows; it gives once, few, many or a size class.

j_call v_call clone_size d_call cdr3_nt cdr3_aa
TRBJ1-2 TRBV6-6 - - TGTGCCAGCAGTCCCTTACTTGACGGAGATGGCTACACCTTC CASSPLLDGDGYTF
TRBJ2-7 TRBV9 - - TGTGCCAGCAGCGTTAATAGGGACCCTACCTACGAGCAGTACTTC CASSVNRDPTYEQYF
TRBJ1-1 TRBV5-6 - - TGTGCCAGCAGCTTGGGAATGTCGTATACTGAAGCTTTCTTT CASSLGMSYTEAFF
TRBJ2-7 TRBV5-1 - - TGCGCCAGCAGCACCGCGGGGTTAGGGTCCGAGCAGTACTTC CASSTAGLGSEQYF
TRBJ2-1 TRBV13 - - TGTGCCAGCAGCTTCGGGGGGCCAAACAATGAGCAGTTCTTC CASSFGGPNNEQFF
TRBJ2-1 TRBV5-1 - - TGCGCCAGCAGCTGGGGGCCAGGGTATGAGAATGAGCAGTTCTTC CASSWGPGYENEQFF
TRBJ2-1 TRBV29-1 - - TGCAGCGTTCCGGTTGGCGGGGTGAGCTCCTACAATGAGCAGTTCTTC CSVPVGGVSSYNEQFF
TRBJ1-1 TRBV11-2 - - TGTGCCAGCAGGCCTACGGGTGGTGGGCCGTTGGCTTTCTTT CASRPTGGGPLAFF
TRBJ2-2 TRBV7-3 - TRBD1 TGTGCCAGCAGCCCCGAGATGGCAGGGGGCACCGGGGAGCTGTTTTTT CASSPEMAGGTGELFF
TRBJ1-4 TRBV5-5 - - TGTGCCAGCAGCTTTTGGGATCGCGGGGATGAAAAACTGTTTTTT CASSFWDRGDEKLFF
TRBJ1-4 TRBV7-8 once TRBD1 TGTGCCAGCAGCTTAGGCCAGGGGGGTGAAAAACTGTTTTTT CASSLGQGGEKLFF
TRBJ2-1 TRBV4-2 - - TGTGCCAGCAGTCATTCGGACCGTGGTGAGCAGTTCTTC CASSHSDRGEQFF
TRBJ1-4 TRBV30 - - TGTGCCTGGAGTGCCGGGGGGCGCGGTAATGAAAAACTGTTTTTT CAWSAGGRGNEKLFF
TRBJ1-6 TRBV7-8 - - TGTGCCAGCAGCTTAGCTTCACTTCAAAATTCACCCCTCCACTTT CASSLASLQNSPLHF
TRBJ2-1 TRBV6-4 - - TGTGCCAGCAGTGACCCCCCTAGCGATGAGCAGTTCTTC CASSDPPSDEQFF
TRBJ1-5 TRBV27 - - TGTGCCAGCAGTTCAACCCGGGCAGGGGATCAGCCCCAGCATTTT CASSSTRAGDQPQHF
TRBJ1-1 TRBV11-2 - - TGTGCCAGCAGCTTAGACATGCCATTGAACACTGAAGCTTTCTTT CASSLDMPLNTEAFF
TRBJ1-5 TRBV6-5 - - TGTGCCAGCAGTTTGACTCAGGGTAATCAGCCCCAGCATTTT CASSLTQGNQPQHF
TRBJ1-5 TRBV7-2 - - TGTGCCAGCAGCTTAGTTGGCACCCTTAGCAATCAGCCCCAGCATTTT CASSLVGTLSNQPQHF
TRBJ1-6 TRBV28 - TRBD1 TGTGCCAGCAGACCCACGACAGGGTTAAGCTCCTATAATTCACCCCTCCACTTT CASRPTTGLSSYNSPLHF
TRBJ1-5 TRBV19 - - TGTGCCAGTAGTATCTTGGGCGGTCAGCCCCAGCATTTT CASSILGGQPQHF
TRBJ1-6 TRBV5-1 - TRBD1 TGCGCCAGCAGCCCGGGACAGGCAGCCTTAAATTCACCCCTCCACTTT CASSPGQAALNSPLHF
TRBJ2-2 TRBV30 few - TGTGCCTGGAATGAGGGAGCGAACACCGGGGAGCTGTTTTTT CAWNEGANTGELFF
TRBJ2-5 TRBV6-5 - - TGTGCCAGCAGTGCGACTAGTAGTAAAGAGACCCAGTACTTC CASSATSSKETQYF
TRBJ2-3 TRBV11-2 - TRBD2 TGTGCCAGCAGCTCTGGGACTAGCGGGGGGGGTGCAGATACGCAGTATTTT CASSSGTSGGGADTQYF
TRBJ1-5 TRBV30 - - TGTGCCTGGAGTGGGGGGCAGGCCGATAGCAATCAGCCCCAGCATTTT CAWSGGQADSNQPQHF
TRBJ2-5 TRBV10-3 - TRBD2 TGTGCCATCAGTGGGAGCGGGGGGGCCGGAGAGACCCAGTACTTC CAISGSGGAGETQYF
TRBJ1-2 TRBV29-1 - - TGCAGCGTTGATAGATCCGAGGGGCAAGGCTACACCTTC CSVDRSEGQGYTF
TRBJ1-4 TRBV5-8 few - TGTGCCAGCAGAGATAGGGGACCTAATGAAAAACTGTTTTTT CASRDRGPNEKLFF
TRBJ2-5 TRBV9 - - TGTGCCAGCAGCGCGGGGGCGAGTAGCGGGCCCCAAGAGACCCAGTACTTC CASSAGASSGPQETQYF
TRBJ1-1 TRBV20-1 - - TGCAGTGCCCTCCCTCGGGTAGGTGCTTTCTTT CSALPRVGAFF
TRBJ1-1 TRBV4-1 once - TGCGCCAGCAGCCAAGATGGGGGGCCGAACACTGAAGCTTTCTTT CASSQDGGPNTEAFF
TRBJ2-5 TRBV21-1 - - TGTGCCAGCGAAAAGCTGGACCTTCGACCGGGATTGGAAGAGACCCAGTACTTC CASEKLDLRPGLEETQYF
TRBJ1-2 TRBV5-5 - - TGTGCCAGCAGCCCCACCACTCAGGGTGGCGACTATGGCTACACCTTC CASSPTTQGGDYGYTF
TRBJ1-2 TRBV6-1 - - TGTGCCAGCAGTGACACGGGATGGGATGGCTACACCTTC CASSDTGWDGYTF
TRBJ2-5 TRBV2 few TRBD1 TGTGCCAGCAGTGGAGGGACAGGGGTAGAGACCCAGTACTTC CASSGGTGVETQYF
TRBJ2-1 TRBV11-2 - TRBD2 TGTGCCAGCAGCTCCACTAGCGGGGGGTATCATGAGCAGTTCTTC CASSSTSGGYHEQFF
TRBJ2-7 TRBV7-2 - - TGTGCCAGCAGTTTCACCGGGACATCCTACGAGCAGTACTTC CASSFTGTSYEQYF
TRBJ1-1 TRBV9 - - TGTGCCAGCAGCGAGGTGATAGGACAAGCGAACACTGAAGCTTTCTTT CASSEVIGQANTEAFF
TRBJ1-2 TRBV9 - TRBD1 TGTGCCAGCAGCCCACGGACAGGGGCAGGCTATGGCTACACCTTC CASSPRTGAGYGYTF
TRBJ2-2 TRBV7-2 - - TGTGCCAGCAGCTTAAGCACCCACACCGGGGAGCTGTTTTTT CASSLSTHTGELFF
TRBJ1-2 TRBV7-2 - TRBD1 TGTGCCAGCAGCAAGGACAGGGGAAGCTATGGCTACACCTTC CASSKDRGSYGYTF
TRBJ2-3 TRBV6-1 - TRBD2 TGTGCCAGCAGTGAAGTTATTCCAGCGGGGGGGCTGGTGGATACGCAGTATTTT CASSEVIPAGGLVDTQYF
TRBJ2-3 TRBV5-1 few - TGCGCCAGCAGCTGGCTGGGGGTAGCGCCAGATACGCAGTATTTT CASSWLGVAPDTQYF
TRBJ1-1 TRBV2 - - TGTGCCAGCAGTGAATTGGAGGTGGCTGAAGCTTTCTTT CASSELEVAEAFF
TRBJ1-1 TRBV27 - - TGTGCCAGCAGTTTAGTGGTCAACACTGAAGCTTTCTTT CASSLVVNTEAFF
TRBJ2-2 TRBV29-1 - - TGCAGCGGGGGACCAGGACCCGGGGAGCTGTTTTTT CSGGPGPGELFF
TRBJ1-1 TRBV7-8 - - TGTGCCAGCAGCTTAGAAGGACAGTTGATGAACACTGAAGCTTTCTTT CASSLEGQLMNTEAFF
TRBJ1-5 TRBV19 - - TGTGCCAGTAGTGTCCTTAATCAGCCCCAGCATTTT CASSVLNQPQHF
TRBJ2-1 TRBV19 once TRBD2 TGTGCCAGTACCTCGACTAGCGGGGGTAGGCGGTTCTTC CASTSTSGGRRFF
TRBJ2-3 TRBV7-9 - TRBD1 TGTGCCAGCAGCCCCCAGGGGGCATCCCCAGATACGCAGTATTTT CASSPQGASPDTQYF
TRBJ1-6 TRBV5-6 - - TGTGCCAGCAGCTTGTTCAGTCCCGAGAGCTCCTATAATTCACCCCTCCACTTT CASSLFSPESSYNSPLHF
TRBJ2-3 TRBV9 - TRBD2 TGTGCCAGCAGCCGCACACTAGCGGGGGTCGCAGATACGCAGTATTTT CASSRTLAGVADTQYF
TRBJ1-2 TRBV6-5 - - TGTGCCAGCACGGGGGAATATGGCTACACCTTC CASTGEYGYTF
TRBJ2-1 TRBV5-1 - - TGCGCCAGCAATTATTATGGGGCGGGGAATGAGCAGTTCTTC CASNYYGAGNEQFF